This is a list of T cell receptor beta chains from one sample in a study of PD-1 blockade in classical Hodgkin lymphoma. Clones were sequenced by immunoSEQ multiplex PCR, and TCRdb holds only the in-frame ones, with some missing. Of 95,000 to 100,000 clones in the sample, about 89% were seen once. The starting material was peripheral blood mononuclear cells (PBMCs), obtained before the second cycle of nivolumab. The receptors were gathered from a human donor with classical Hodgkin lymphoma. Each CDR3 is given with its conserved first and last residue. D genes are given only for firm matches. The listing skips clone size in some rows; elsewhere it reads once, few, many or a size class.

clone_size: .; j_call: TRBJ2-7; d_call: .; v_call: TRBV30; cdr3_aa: CAWSSAGWGEQYF; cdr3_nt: TGTGCCTGGAGCTCAGCGGGTTGGGGCGAGCAGTACTTC
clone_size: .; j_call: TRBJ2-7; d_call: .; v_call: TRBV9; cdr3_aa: CASSVEGSNEGYEQYF; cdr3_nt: TGTGCCAGCAGCGTAGAAGGGAGTAACGAGGGCTACGAGCAGTACTTC
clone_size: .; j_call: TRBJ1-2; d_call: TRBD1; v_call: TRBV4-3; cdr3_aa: CASSPGGTGPGYTF; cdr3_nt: TGCGCCAGCAGCCCCGGGGGGACAGGGCCCGGCTACACCTTC
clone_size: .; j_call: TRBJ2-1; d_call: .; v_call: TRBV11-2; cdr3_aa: CASSSTYNEQFF; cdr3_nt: TGTGCCAGCAGCTCCACATACAATGAGCAGTTCTTC
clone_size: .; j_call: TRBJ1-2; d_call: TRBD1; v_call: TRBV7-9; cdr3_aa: CASSLGDRSYGYTF; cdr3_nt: TGTGCCAGCAGCCTAGGGGACAGGAGTTATGGCTACACCTTC
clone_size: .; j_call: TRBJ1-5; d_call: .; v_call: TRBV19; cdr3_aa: CASSIVQGTLGTQPQHF; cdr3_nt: TGTGCCAGTAGTATAGTTCAGGGGACCCTGGGAACGCAGCCCCAGCATTTT
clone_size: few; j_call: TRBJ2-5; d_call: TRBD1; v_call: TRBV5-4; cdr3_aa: CASSLDTGGLQETQYF; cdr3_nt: TGTGCCAGCAGCTTGGATACAGGGGGGCTACAAGAGACCCAGTACTTC
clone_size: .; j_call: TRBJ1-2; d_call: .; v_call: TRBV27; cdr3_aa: CASSLSVGGPDTF; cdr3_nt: TGTGCCAGCAGTTTATCGGTCGGGGGGCCGGACACCTTC
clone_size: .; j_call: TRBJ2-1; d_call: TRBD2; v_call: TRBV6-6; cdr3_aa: CASRLSGGGLRNEQFF; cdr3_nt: TGTGCCAGCAGGTTGTCGGGGGGGGGCCTCAGGAATGAGCAGTTCTTC
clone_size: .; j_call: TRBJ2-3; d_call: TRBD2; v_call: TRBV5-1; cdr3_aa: CASSLGLAIMDTQYF; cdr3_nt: TGCGCCAGCAGCTTGGGACTAGCTATTATGGATACGCAGTATTTT
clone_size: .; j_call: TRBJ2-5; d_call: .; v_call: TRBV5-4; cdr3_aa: CASSLGGGQETQYF; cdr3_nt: TGTGCCAGCAGCTTGGGAGGGGGGCAGGAGACCCAGTACTTC
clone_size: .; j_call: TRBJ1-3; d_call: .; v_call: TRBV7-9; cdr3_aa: CASRTDRFSGNTIYF; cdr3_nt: TGTGCCAGCAGAACCGACAGATTCTCTGGAAACACCATATATTTT
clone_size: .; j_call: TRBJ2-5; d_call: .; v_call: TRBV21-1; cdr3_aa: CASSKGRRDRGSETQYF; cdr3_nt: TGTGCCAGCAGCAAAGGGAGGCGGGACAGGGGGTCGGAGACCCAGTACTTC
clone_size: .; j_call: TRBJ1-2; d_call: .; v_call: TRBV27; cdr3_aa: CASSFGPPYGYTF; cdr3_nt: TGTGCCAGCAGTTTTGGACCGCCCTATGGCTACACCTTC
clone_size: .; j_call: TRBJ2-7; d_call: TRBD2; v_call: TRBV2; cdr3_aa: CASSTAGGTFYEQYF; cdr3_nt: TGTGCCAGCAGTACAGCGGGGGGAACCTTCTACGAGCAGTACTTC
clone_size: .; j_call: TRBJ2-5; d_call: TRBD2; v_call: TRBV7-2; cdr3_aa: CASSGGGQQETQYF; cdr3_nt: TGTGCCAGCAGTGGCGGGGGTCAGCAAGAGACCCAGTACTTC
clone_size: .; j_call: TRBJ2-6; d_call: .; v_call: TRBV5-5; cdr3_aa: CASSRGSGANVLTF; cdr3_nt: TGTGCCAGCAGTCGGGGTTCCGGGGCCAACGTCCTGACTTTC
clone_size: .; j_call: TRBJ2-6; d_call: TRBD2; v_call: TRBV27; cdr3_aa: CASSPGIRGEKAGANVLTF; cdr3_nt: TGTGCCAGCAGTCCAGGGATTCGGGGGGAGAAGGCTGGGGCCAACGTCCTGACTTTC
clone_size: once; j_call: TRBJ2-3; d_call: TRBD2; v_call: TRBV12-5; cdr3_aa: CASGSGLAGGPGTDTQYF; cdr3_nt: TGTGCTAGTGGTTCTGGACTAGCGGGGGGGCCGGGCACAGATACGCAGTATTTT
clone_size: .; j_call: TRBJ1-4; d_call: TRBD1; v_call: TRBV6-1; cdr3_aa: CASSEDSTGGNEKLFF; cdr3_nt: TGTGCCAGCAGTGAAGATTCAACAGGGGGGAATGAAAAACTGTTTTTT
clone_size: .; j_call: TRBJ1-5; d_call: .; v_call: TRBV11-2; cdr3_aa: CASSLGRGGKSNQPQHF; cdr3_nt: TGTGCCAGCAGCTTGGGGCGGGGAGGCAAAAGCAATCAGCCCCAGCATTTT
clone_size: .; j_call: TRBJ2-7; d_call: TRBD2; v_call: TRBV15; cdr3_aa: CATSRDRLAGLGYEQYF; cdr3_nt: TGTGCCACCAGCAGAGATCGTCTAGCGGGATTGGGCTACGAGCAGTACTTC
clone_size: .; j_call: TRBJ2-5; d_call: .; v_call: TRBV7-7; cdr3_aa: CASASRGEETQYF; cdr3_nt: TGTGCCAGCGCGAGCAGGGGGGAAGAGACCCAGTACTTC
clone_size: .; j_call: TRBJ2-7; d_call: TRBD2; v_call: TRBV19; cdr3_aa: CASSPYPAGDEQYF; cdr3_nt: TGTGCCAGTAGCCCTTACCCAGCGGGGGACGAGCAGTACTTC
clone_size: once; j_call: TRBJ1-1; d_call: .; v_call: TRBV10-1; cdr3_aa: CASRDRLNTEAFF; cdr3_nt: TGCGCCAGCAGGGACCGACTGAACACTGAAGCTTTCTTT
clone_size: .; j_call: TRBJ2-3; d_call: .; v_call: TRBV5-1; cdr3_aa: CASSSGRRPDTQYF; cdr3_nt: TGCGCCAGCAGCTCCGGACGTCGTCCGGATACGCAGTATTTT
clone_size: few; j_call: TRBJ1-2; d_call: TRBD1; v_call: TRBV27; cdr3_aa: CASSPTPGQGFGYGYTF; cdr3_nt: TGTGCCAGCAGTCCAACTCCGGGACAGGGTTTTGGCTATGGCTACACCTTC
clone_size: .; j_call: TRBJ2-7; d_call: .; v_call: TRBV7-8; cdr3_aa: CASSDRDRTSYEQYF; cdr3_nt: TGTGCCAGCAGCGACCGGGACCGTACCTCCTACGAGCAGTACTTC
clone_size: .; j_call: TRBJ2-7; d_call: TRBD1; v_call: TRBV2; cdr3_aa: CASRDRSSYEQYF; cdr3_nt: TGTGCCAGCCGGGACAGGAGCTCCTACGAGCAGTACTTC
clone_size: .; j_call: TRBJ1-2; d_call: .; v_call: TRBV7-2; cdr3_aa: CASSLSRGADYGYTF; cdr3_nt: TGTGCCAGCAGCTTATCTCGGGGGGCTGACTATGGCTACACCTTC
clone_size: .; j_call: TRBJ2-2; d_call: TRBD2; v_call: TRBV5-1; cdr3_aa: CASNLSGGNTGELFF; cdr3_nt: TGCGCCAGCAACCTTAGCGGGGGTAACACCGGGGAGCTGTTTTTT
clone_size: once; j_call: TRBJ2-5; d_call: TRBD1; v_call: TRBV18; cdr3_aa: CASSSTGANQETQYF; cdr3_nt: TGTGCCAGCTCATCGACAGGGGCCAACCAAGAGACCCAGTACTTC
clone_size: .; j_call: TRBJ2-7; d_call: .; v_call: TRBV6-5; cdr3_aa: CASSPDRLEEQYF; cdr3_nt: TGTGCCAGCAGTCCTGACAGGCTCGAAGAGCAGTACTTC
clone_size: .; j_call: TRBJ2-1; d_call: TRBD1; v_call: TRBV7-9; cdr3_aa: CASSTTGGFEQFF; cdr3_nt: TGTGCCAGCAGCACGACAGGGGGCTTTGAGCAGTTCTTC
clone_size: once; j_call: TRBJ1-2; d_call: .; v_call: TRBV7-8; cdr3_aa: CASSSVARLPGDGYTF; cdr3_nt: TGTGCCAGCAGCTCCGTGGCCAGGCTCCCTGGCGATGGCTACACCTTC
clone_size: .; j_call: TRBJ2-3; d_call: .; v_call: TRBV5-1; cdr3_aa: CASSLALGTPSTDTQYF; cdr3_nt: TGCGCCAGCAGCTTGGCGCTTGGGACTCCTAGCACAGATACGCAGTATTTT
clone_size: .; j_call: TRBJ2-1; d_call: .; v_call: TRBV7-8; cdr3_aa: CASSLDRVLFNEQFF; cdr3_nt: TGTGCCAGCAGCTTAGACAGGGTATTATTCAATGAGCAGTTCTTC
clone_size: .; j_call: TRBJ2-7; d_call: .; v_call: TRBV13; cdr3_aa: CASSLAGGNYEQYF; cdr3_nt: TGTGCCAGCAGCTTAGCGGGGGGCAACTACGAGCAGTACTTC
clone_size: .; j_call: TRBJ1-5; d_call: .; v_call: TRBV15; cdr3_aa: CATTRKRGGSNQPQHF; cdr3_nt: TGTGCCACCACCCGGAAAAGGGGCGGAAGCAATCAGCCCCAGCATTTT
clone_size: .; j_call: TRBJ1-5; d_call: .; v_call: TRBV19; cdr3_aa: CASKEGTYSNQPQHF; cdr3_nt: TGTGCCAGTAAGGAGGGGACCTATAGCAATCAGCCCCAGCATTTT
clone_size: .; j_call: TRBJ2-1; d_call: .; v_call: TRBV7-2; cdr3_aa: CASSLDAVGVNEQFF; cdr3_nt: TGTGCCAGCAGCTTAGACGCGGTGGGGGTAAATGAGCAGTTCTTC
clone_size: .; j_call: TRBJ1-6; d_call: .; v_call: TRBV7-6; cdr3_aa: CASSLEGTPQNSPLHF; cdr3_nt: TGTGCCAGCAGCTTAGAAGGGACCCCCCAAAATTCACCCCTCCACTTT
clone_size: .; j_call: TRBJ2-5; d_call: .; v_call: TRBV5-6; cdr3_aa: CAGSLPVGETQYF; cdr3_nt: TGTGCCGGCAGCTTACCAGTCGGGGAGACCCAGTACTTC
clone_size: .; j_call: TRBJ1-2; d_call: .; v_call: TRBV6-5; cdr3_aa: CASSRQVDGYTF; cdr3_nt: TGTGCCAGCAGTCGACAGGTCGATGGCTACACCTTC
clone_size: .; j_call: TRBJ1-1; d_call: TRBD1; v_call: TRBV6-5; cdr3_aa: CASSPGTGLNTEAFF; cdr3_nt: TGTGCCAGCAGTCCCGGGACAGGTCTGAACACTGAAGCTTTCTTT
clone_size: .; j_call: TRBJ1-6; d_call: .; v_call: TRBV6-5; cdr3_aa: CASSYRVAISPLHF; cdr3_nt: TGTGCCAGCAGTTACAGGGTAGCGATTTCACCCCTCCACTTT
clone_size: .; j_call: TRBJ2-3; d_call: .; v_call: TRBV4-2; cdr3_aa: CASSEGGVRTQYF; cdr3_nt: TGTGCCAGCAGCGAGGGGGGGGTGCGTACGCAGTATTTT
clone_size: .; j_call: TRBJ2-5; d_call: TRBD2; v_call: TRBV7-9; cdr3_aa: CASSSSGGRLETQYF; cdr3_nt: TGTGCCAGCAGCTCCTCGGGGGGGCGGTTAGAGACCCAGTACTTC
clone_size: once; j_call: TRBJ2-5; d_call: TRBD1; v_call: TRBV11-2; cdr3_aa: CASSAGITGTGYETQYF; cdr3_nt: TGTGCCAGCAGTGCGGGCATAACAGGGACAGGGTATGAGACCCAGTACTTC
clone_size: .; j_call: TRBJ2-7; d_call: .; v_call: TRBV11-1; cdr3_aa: CASSLDLWGLYEQYF; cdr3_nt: TGTGCCAGCAGCTTAGACCTGTGGGGCCTCTACGAGCAGTACTTC
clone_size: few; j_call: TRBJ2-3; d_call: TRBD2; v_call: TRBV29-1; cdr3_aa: CSVEGAGVYTDTQYF; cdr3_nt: TGCAGCGTTGAAGGGGCGGGGGTCTACACAGATACGCAGTATTTT